A single sample gave rise to the 10 T cell receptor beta chains below, sequenced in a study of breast tumors, draining lymph nodes, adjacent tissues (dated by TCRdb to the mid-2010s). The lymph node samples were taken from the axillary draining lymph nodes of breast cancer patients. Libraries were constructed by multiplex PCR. TCRdb names Illumina HiSeq 2000 as the instrument used. In-frame beta chains were kept once TCRdb had trimmed the public reads at Q25 with fastp and called clones with MiXCR. For every CDR3 protein sequence, its rows merge into one entry that carries the most common genes and DNA. Present in this sample are 190,000 or so distinct CDR3 sequences, roughly 31% of which were seen just once. Of the sample, over 4% falls within the top ten clones. Sequencing used axillary lymph node tissue. Every receptor here comes from a female donor with breast cancer. Some clones in this sample may be carry-over from other donors' samples.

This clonotype came up many times. One junction end disagrees with the germline gene, perhaps due to a read error. The chain is built from TRBV7-7 and TRBJ2-2; weak D call: TRBD2 (7 bases). The germline V gene has CDR1 SSHAT and CDR2 FNYEAQ (reference sequence). The CDR3 runs to 17 residues. CDR3 nucleotides: TGTGCTAGCAGCTTAGCCGCGGCGGGGGCGGACACCGGGGAGCTGTTTTTT. This sequence encodes CASSLAAAGADTGELFF.

Worth noting for this clonotype: One end of the junction is discordant with germline, which a read error may explain. The CDR3 bases are TGTGCCAGTAGCCGAGTACAGGGACCCTATGGCTACACCTTC. It is translated as CASSRVQGPYGYTF. J is TRBJ1-2 and V is TRBV14, with TRBD1 as a possible D gene (6 bases). The V gene's germline CDR1 is SGHDN and CDR2 FVKESK. CDR3 length equals 14 residues. The whole variable domain, remainder taken from reference TRBV14 and TRBJ1-2, is EAGVTQFPSHSVIEKGQTVTLRCDPISGHDNLYWYRRVMGKEIKFLLHFVKESKQDESGMPNNRFLAERTGGTYSTLKVQPAELEDSGVYFCASSRVQGPYGYTFGSGTRLTVV.

The table lists this clonotype with many counts. In nucleotides, the CDR3 is TGTGCCAGCAGGACCCTAGCGAACACCGGGGAGCTGTTTTTT. Amino acids: CASRTLANTGELFF. The chain couples TRBV2 to TRBJ2-2, with unresolved D. The CDR3 consists of 14 residues. V was pared by 6 bases and J by 0 bases, with 8 bases between. Germline V lookup: CDR1 SNHLY, CDR2 FYNNEI.

This clonotype has just a few counts. It may be a read error: a sequence one base away is much more abundant. The chain joins TRBV24-1 to TRBJ1-4; D possibly corresponds to TRBD1 (5 bases). In germline, CDR1 is KGHDR, CDR2 SFDVKD. The CDR3 has 13 amino acids. CDR3 nucleotide sequence: TGTGCCACCAGTGGGGGGACGGGAGAAAGACTGTTTTTT. This translates into CATSGGTGERLFF.

On this clonotype: A much larger clone differs from this one at a single base, so this may be a read error. The chain has TRBV10-2 and TRBJ1-2; D gene ambiguous. This CDR3 region has 13 residues. Germline V lookup: CDR1 WSHSY, CDR2 SAAADI. CDR3 nucleotides: TGCGCCGGCAGTGAGTCGGGCAGGCCTGGCTACACCTTC. As protein: CAGSESGRPGYTF.

Comment on this clonotype: A much larger clone differs by one base, so this may be a read error. The J gene is TRBJ2-7, the V gene TRBV20-1; 8 bases map to TRBD1. Germline CDR1 and CDR2: DFQATT and SNEGSKA (reference sequence). CDR3 length: 14 amino acids. Trimming took 6 bases from V and 6 from J; bases not matched to a gene: 13. CDR3 sequence (DNA): TGCAGTGCAGGCGGGACAGGTGAAACCTCCGAGCAGTACTTC. As protein: CSAGGTGETSEQYF.

Only a few counts were recorded for this clonotype. The V and J genes are TRBV6-2 or TRBV6-3 and TRBJ2-1, with a tentative D call TRBD2 (5 bases). V was pared by 4 bases and J by 4 bases, with 14 bases between. The germline gives CDR1 MNHEY, CDR2 SVGEGT. CDR3 length equals 15 residues. The CDR3 protein is CASSLTSLGYNEQFF. CDR3 bases: TGTGCCAGCAGTTTAACTAGTTTGGGTTACAATGAGCAGTTCTTC.

The V call is TRBV28, the J call TRBJ1-1, with TRBD1 as a possible D gene (5 bases). V lost 3 bases and J lost 1, with 9 bases in between. The length of the CDR3 is 14 residues. CDR1 and CDR2 (germline): MDHEN, SYDVKM. The CDR3 loop reads CASSFGGSNTEAFF. CDR3 bases: TGTGCCAGCAGTTTTGGGGGGTCGAACACTGAAGCTTTCTTT.

This clonotype has only a few counts. The V call is TRBV20-1, the J call TRBJ1-1, with D unresolved. The germline V and J ends were trimmed by 5 bases and 11 bases, with 18 bases remaining between them. Germline V gene sequence: CDR1 DFQATT, CDR2 SNEGSKA (reference sequence). The CDR3 length is 12 residues. For the CDR3, the DNA is TGCAGTGCTCTAATAGACCCCTATGGTGCTTTCTTT. Its protein product is CSALIDPYGAFF.

This clonotype has only a few counts. The chain uses TRBV28 and TRBJ1-5; D not resolved. CDR1 is MDHEN, CDR2 SYDVKM, per germline. The CDR3 sequence is 13 residues long. The V gene lost 5 bases and the J gene lost 2 bases, with 7 bases spanning the gap. This CDR3 reads CASSIYGNQPQHF. The CDR3 nucleotides read TGTGCCAGCAGTATCTATGGCAATCAGCCCCAGCATTTT. The full variable domain, with the rest looked up from reference TRBV28 and TRBJ1-5, is DVKVTQSSRYLVKRTGEKVFLECVQDMDHENMFWYRQDPGLGLRLIYFSYDVKMKEKGDIPEGYSVSREKKERFSLILESASTNQTSMYLCASSIYGNQPQHFGDGTRLSIL.